There are a few counts of the clone carrying this T cell receptor beta chain. The antigen is undetermined. J lost 7 bases, V lost 5 bases, and 9 bases had no gene match. The CDR3 loop spans 15 amino acids. Per the germline V gene, CDR1 is SGHTA and CDR2 is FQGNSA. Clones were sequenced by immunoSEQ multiplex PCR, and TCRdb holds only the in-frame ones, with some missing. The sample yields around 1.9 million clones, around 93% seen once. These data are taken from a study of shared clonotypes between healthy human individuals. About the study: The study used three CD4 naive, three CD4 memory, two CD8 naive and one CD8 memory plate per donor. Broader study findings: Even with large depth, rarefaction showed that sorted-subset sequencing was incomplete.

Only CD45RO-negative cells positively selected for CCR7 counted as naive CD8 cells, so terminally differentiated effector memory CD45RA+ cells were excluded. All donors were Caucasian adults living in Nashville, Tennessee. The receptor comes from a man younger than 35 in good health. Some clones in this sample may be carry-over from other donors' samples. The chain joins TRBV7-2 to TRBJ1-5, with 9 bases lining up with TRBD1. The specimen sequenced was naive CD8+ T cells from PBMCs. This CDR3 reads CASSRGQGEGQPQHF. For the CDR3, the DNA is TGTGCCAGCAGCCGGGGACAGGGAGAAGGACAGCCCCAGCATTTT.